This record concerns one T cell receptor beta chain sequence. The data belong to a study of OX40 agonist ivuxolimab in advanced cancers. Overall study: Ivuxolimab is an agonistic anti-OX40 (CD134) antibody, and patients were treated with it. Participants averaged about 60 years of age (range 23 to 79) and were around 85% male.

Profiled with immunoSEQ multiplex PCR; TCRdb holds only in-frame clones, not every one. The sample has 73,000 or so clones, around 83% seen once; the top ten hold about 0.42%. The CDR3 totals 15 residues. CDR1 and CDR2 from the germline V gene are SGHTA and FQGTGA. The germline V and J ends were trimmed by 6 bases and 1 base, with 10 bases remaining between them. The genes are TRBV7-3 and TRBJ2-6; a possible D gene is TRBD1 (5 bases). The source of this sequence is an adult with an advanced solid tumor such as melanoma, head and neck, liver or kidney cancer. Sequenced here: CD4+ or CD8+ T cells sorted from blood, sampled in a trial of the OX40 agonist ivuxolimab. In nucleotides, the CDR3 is TGTGCCAGCAGGATACAGGAGTCTGGGGCCAACGTCCTGACTTTC. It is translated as CASRIQESGANVLTF.